This T cell receptor beta chain was captured in a study of blood T cells in healthy people across ages. Overall study findings and caveats: Naive T cell percentage showed a strong correlation with TCR beta diversity.

About this clonotype: The antigen is undetermined.

V lost 6 bases and J lost 2, with 22 bases in between. The germline V gene encodes CDR1 SGHTA and CDR2 FQGNSA. The CDR3 length is 17 residues. A second about 6 to 12 cycle PCR used barcoded and J-beta primers. A single record per CDR3 protein comes from TCRdb applying MiXCR to the 5' RACE reads. This repertoire shows roughly 900,000 distinct CDR3 sequences, around 28% found once; its top ten account for around a sixth. The chain joins TRBV7-2 to TRBJ2-5; D might be TRBD2 (6 bases). Sequencing input: blood. This TCR was recovered from an elderly woman in good health. The CDR3 protein is CASSLTPAGTFQETQYF. CDR3 DNA: TGTGCCAGCAGTTTAACTCCCGCCGGGACTTTTCAAGAGACCCAGTACTTC.